This TCR beta chain derives from a study of cytomegalovirus exposure and HLA in healthy donors. Study summary: Around four fifths of several hundred genotyped donors fell in the Caucasian-associated ancestry cluster. General study results and limits: What a later analysis reportedly showed was that an Asian-associated ancestry cluster had fewer N-insertions than the roughly 720-donor mean. Prior analysis indicated that the majority of TCR beta V segments exhibited productivity approximately 87% or approximately 30% of the time. Sequencing likely caused a cluster of highly shared sequence variants.

Germline CDR1 and CDR2: LGHNA and YNFKEQ. V dropped 2 bases and J dropped 7; count of bases not matched to a gene: 8. The CDR3 is 16 residues long. The PCR ran on 60 Vbeta and 13 Jbeta primers. Clones were sequenced by immunoSEQ multiplex PCR, and TCRdb holds only the in-frame ones, with some missing. Among 110,000 to 150,000 clones listed, 74% were seen once. About this clone itself: The target antigen is unknown.

The sequenced sample consisted of PBMCs. The chain uses TRBV4-2 and TRBJ2-7; 13 nucleotides line up with TRBD2. The sequence was obtained from a man younger than 35 in good health and CMV-seropositive. This CDR3 is CASSQLGTSGTSEQYF. For the CDR3, the DNA is TGTGCCAGCAGCCAACTCGGGACTAGCGGGACGTCAGAGCAGTACTTC.